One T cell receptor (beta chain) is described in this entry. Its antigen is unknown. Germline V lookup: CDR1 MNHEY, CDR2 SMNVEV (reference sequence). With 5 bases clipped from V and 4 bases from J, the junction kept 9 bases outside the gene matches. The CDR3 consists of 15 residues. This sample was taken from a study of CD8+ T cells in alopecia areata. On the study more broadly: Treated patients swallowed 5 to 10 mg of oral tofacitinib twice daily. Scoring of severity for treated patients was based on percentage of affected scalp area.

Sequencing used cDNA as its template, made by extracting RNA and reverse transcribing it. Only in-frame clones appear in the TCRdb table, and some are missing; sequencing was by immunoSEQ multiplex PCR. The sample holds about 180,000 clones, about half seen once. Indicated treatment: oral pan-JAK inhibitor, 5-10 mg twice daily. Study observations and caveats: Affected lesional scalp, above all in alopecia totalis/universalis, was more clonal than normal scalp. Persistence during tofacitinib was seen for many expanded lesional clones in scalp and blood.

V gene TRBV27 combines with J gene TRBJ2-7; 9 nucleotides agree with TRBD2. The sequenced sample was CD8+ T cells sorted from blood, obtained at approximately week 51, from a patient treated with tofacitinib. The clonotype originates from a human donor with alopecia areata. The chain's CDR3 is CASSPLSTSGYEQYF. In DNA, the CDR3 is TGTGCCAGCAGTCCCTTATCGACTAGCGGTTACGAGCAGTACTTC.